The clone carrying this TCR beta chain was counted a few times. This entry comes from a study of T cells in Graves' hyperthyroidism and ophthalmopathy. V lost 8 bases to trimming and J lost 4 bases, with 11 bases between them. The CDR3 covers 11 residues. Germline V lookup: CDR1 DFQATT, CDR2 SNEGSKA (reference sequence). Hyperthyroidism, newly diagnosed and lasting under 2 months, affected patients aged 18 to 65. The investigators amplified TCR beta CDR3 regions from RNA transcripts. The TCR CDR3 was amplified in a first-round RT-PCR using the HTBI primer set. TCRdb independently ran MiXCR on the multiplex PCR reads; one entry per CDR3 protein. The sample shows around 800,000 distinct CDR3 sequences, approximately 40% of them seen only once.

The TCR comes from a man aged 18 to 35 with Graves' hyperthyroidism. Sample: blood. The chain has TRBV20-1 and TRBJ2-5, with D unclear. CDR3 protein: CSSTPRETQYF. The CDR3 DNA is TGCAGTTCCACCCCCAGAGAGACCCAGTACTTC.